These 31 T cell receptor beta chains originate from one sample sequenced in a study of radiotherapy plus CTLA-4 blockade in lung cancer. Repertoires were generated with immunoSEQ multiplex PCR, while TCRdb's copy carries only in-frame clones and drops some. The sample includes over 100,000 clones, about 90% of them seen just once. The specimen comprised peripheral blood, sampled from a patient treated with radiotherapy plus ipilimumab. The source of these receptors is a human donor with non-small cell lung cancer that progressed on radiotherapy plus ipilimumab.

V usage is TRBV6-5 and J usage is TRBJ2-5, with D unclear. The CDR3 loop spans 14 amino acids. The germline V and J ends were trimmed by 5 bases and 5 bases, with 15 bases remaining between them. The germline CDR1 and CDR2 sequences are MNHEY and SVGAGI. CDR3 sequence: CASSDEQPWETQYF. DNA for the CDR3: TGTGCCAGCAGTGATGAACAGCCCTGGGAGACCCAGTACTTC.

The gene calls are TRBV5-1 and TRBJ1-1; D might be TRBD1 (5 bases). V gave up 4 bases and J gave up 1 base, with 11 bases separating them. Germline V lookup: CDR1 SGHRS, CDR2 YFSETQ. The CDR3 loop spans 14 amino acids. The CDR3 protein is CASSEDGQNTEAFF. The CDR3 coding sequence is TGCGCCAGCAGCGAGGACGGACAGAACACTGAAGCTTTCTTT.

CDR3 sequence (DNA): TGCGCCAGCAGCCGGGCTTCCGGACAGCCCCACACTGAAGCTTTCTTT. This sequence encodes CASSRASGQPHTEAFF. V usage is TRBV5-1 and J usage is TRBJ1-1, with a possible D match to TRBD1 (6 bases). The CDR3 loop spans 16 amino acids. CDR1 is SGHRS, CDR2 YFSETQ, per germline. The V end was cut by 4 bases, the J end by 3 bases, with 19 bases between.

The rearrangement uses TRBV10-1 and TRBJ2-1; 7 bases fit TRBD2. The CDR3 is 15 residues long. Trimming at V came to 4 bases and at J to 5 bases, leaving 8 bases not matched to a gene. Germline CDR1 and CDR2: WNHNN and SYGVQD (reference sequence). For the CDR3, the DNA is TGCGCCAGCAGTGTCGGCGGGAGTAGGGACAATGAGCAGTTCTTC. Its protein product is CASSVGGSRDNEQFF.

This chain joins TRBV29-1 and TRBJ1-1; a possible D gene is TRBD1 (6 bases). Germline V gene sequence: CDR1 SQVTM, CDR2 ANQGSEA. CDR3 length: 13 amino acids. The V gene lost 7 bases and the J gene lost 5 bases, with 17 bases spanning the gap. CDR3 loop: CSAQGGGRTEAFF. CDR3 bases: TGCAGCGCCCAAGGAGGGGGTCGGACTGAAGCTTTCTTT. Supplemented by reference TRBV29-1 and TRBJ1-1, the full variable domain reads SAVISQKPSRDICQRGTSLTIQCQVDSQVTMMFWYRQQPGQSLTLIATANQGSEATYESGFVIDKFPISRPNLTFSTLTVSNMSPEDSSIYLCSAQGGGRTEAFFGQGTRLTVV.

The chain has TRBV27 and TRBJ2-7; TRBD1 agrees at 9 bases. Germline values: CDR1 MNHEY, CDR2 SMNVEV (reference sequence). There are 12 residues in the CDR3. With V trimmed by 8 bases and J by 2 bases, 1 base remained unmatched. CDR3 in DNA: TGTGCCAGCGGACAGGGGACCTACGAGCAGTACTTC. Encoded protein: CASGQGTYEQYF.

This chain uses TRBV20-1 with TRBJ2-1; D perhaps matches TRBD1 (5 bases). The germline CDR1 and CDR2 sequences are DFQATT and SNEGSKA (reference sequence). V lost 6 bases and J lost 8, with 11 bases in between. This CDR3 has 11 amino acids. CDR3 in DNA: TGCAGTGCCCCAATGGGGCATGAGCAGTTCTTC. It yields the protein CSAPMGHEQFF.

This chain links TRBV7-9 with TRBJ1-2; a possible D gene is TRBD1 (6 bases). This CDR3 has 14 residues. Germline assignment: CDR1 SEHNR and CDR2 FQNEAQ (reference sequence). V lost 5 bases and J 6 bases, leaving 16 bases between the germline ends. The CDR3 loop is CASSPPGGGHGYTF. CDR3 sequence (DNA): TGTGCCAGCAGCCCACCGGGGGGGGGCCATGGCTACACCTTC.

This rearrangement joins TRBV19 to TRBJ2-2, with D perhaps matching TRBD1 (6 bases). This CDR3 contains 14 residues. The germline V gene encodes CDR1 LNHDA and CDR2 SQIVND (reference sequence). V dropped 6 bases and J dropped 6 bases, with 14 bases sitting between them. The CDR3, as DNA: TGTGCCAGTAGCAAGACAGGTCAGCCCGGGGAGCTGTTTTTT. It encodes CASSKTGQPGELFF.

This rearrangement joins TRBV2 to TRBJ2-1, with 8 bases aligning to TRBD2. V shed 8 bases and J 4 bases; nucleotides not matched to a gene: 10. This CDR3 is 15 amino acids long. The germline V gene has CDR1 SNHLY and CDR2 FYNNEI. CDR3 coding DNA: TGTGCCAGCCTGGGGGCGGGAGGTCCTTACAATGAGCAGTTCTTC. Its protein is CASLGAGGPYNEQFF.

The chain couples TRBV28 to TRBJ2-3; 9 nucleotides align to TRBD1. V gave up 5 bases and J gave up 3 bases; unmatched junction bases: 6. Germline assignment: CDR1 MDHEN and CDR2 SYDVKM. This CDR3 is 15 amino acids long. In nucleotides, the CDR3 is TGTGCCAGCAGTCAAAGGGACAGGGAAACAGATACGCAGTATTTT. Protein sequence: CASSQRDRETDTQYF.

This chain links TRBV19 with TRBJ2-1, with TRBD2 as a possible D gene (6 bases). Trimming pared 11 bases from V and 5 bases from J, leaving 16 bases between. CDR3 size: 13 residues. From germline, CDR1 is LNHDA and CDR2 SQIVND (reference sequence). The CDR3 nucleotides read TGTGCCTGTCGGGAGTTAGAAAACAATGAGCAGTTCTTC. This encodes CACRELENNEQFF.

The chain is built from TRBV6-1 and TRBJ2-5, with D possibly TRBD2 on 5 matching bases. Trimming removed 7 bases at V and 7 bases at J, with 16 bases between. The CDR3 is 13 residues long. Germline CDR1 is MNHNS and CDR2 is SASEGT. The CDR3 nucleotides are TGTGCCAGCAAAGAGACGGGATTAGGGACCCAGTACTTC. Translated: CASKETGLGTQYF.

The gene calls are TRBV6-1 and TRBJ1-3; no definite D call. V dropped 7 bases and J dropped 4 bases, with 11 bases sitting between them. Germline V gene sequence: CDR1 MNHNS, CDR2 SASEGT. The CDR3 runs 13 residues. CDR3 sequence: CASNAAGGNTIYF. The CDR3 nucleotides are TGTGCCAGCAACGCGGCCGGGGGAAACACCATATATTTT.

V and J are TRBV7-3 and TRBJ2-2; 7 bases are shared with TRBD1. The ends lost 5 bases at V and 3 bases at J; junction bases unmatched: 15. The CDR3 runs to 18 residues. Germline CDR1 reads SGHTA; CDR2 reads FQGTGA. CDR3 coding DNA: TGTGCCAGCAGCCCAATCCGACAGGGCAGAGGTGACACCGGGGAGCTGTTTTTT. Translation: CASSPIRQGRGDTGELFF.

This rearrangement joins TRBV15 to TRBJ1-5; D remains unclear. The V gene's germline CDR1 is LNHNV and CDR2 YYDKDF (reference sequence). The length of the CDR3 is 13 residues. V dropped 5 bases and J dropped 1 base, with 6 bases sitting between them. Written as DNA, the CDR3 is TGTGCCACCAGCTCCTACAGCAATCAGCCCCAGCATTTT. Encoded protein: CATSSYSNQPQHF.

This clone came up once. V is TRBV11-2 and J is TRBJ1-3; D not resolved. CDR3 length: 12 amino acids. Germline CDR1 reads SGHAT; CDR2 reads FQNNGV. V dropped 2 bases and J dropped 4 bases, with 3 bases sitting between them. This CDR3 is CASSLKGNTIYF. The CDR3 DNA follows: TGTGCCAGCAGCTTAAAAGGAAACACCATATATTTT.

J is TRBJ2-2 and V is TRBV2, with a weak D call TRBD2 (5 bases). There are 13 residues in the CDR3. V lost 5 bases to trimming and J lost 5 bases, with 9 bases between them. CDR1 and CDR2 from the germline V gene are SNHLY and FYNNEI. As DNA, the CDR3 is TGTGCCAGCAGTTTGGGGAGTACCGGGGAGCTGTTTTTT. Translated: CASSLGSTGELFF. The full variable domain, completed using reference TRBV2 and TRBJ2-2, is EPEVTQTPSHQVTQMGQEVILRCVPISNHLYFYWYRQILGQKVEFLVSFYNNEISEKSEIFDDQFSVERPDGSNFTLKIRSTKLEDSAMYFCASSLGSTGELFFGEGSRLTVL.

The chain links TRBV10-3 to TRBJ2-1, with 7 nucleotides matching TRBD2. This CDR3 spans 15 amino acids. Looked up from germline, CDR1 is ENHRY and CDR2 is SYGVKD. V shed 3 bases and J 7 bases; nucleotides not matched to a gene: 9. The CDR3 loop reads CAISDLASGKNEQFF. In nucleotides, the CDR3 is TGTGCCATCAGTGATCTGGCTAGCGGAAAAAATGAGCAGTTCTTC.

This clone came up once. V usage is TRBV10-1 and J usage is TRBJ1-2, with D possibly matching TRBD1 (6 bases). Germline values: CDR1 WNHNN, CDR2 SYGVQD (reference sequence). V was trimmed by 5 bases and J by 2 bases, leaving 12 bases between them. The CDR3 runs to 14 residues. The CDR3 sequence is CASSPPGVNYGYTF. In DNA, the CDR3 is TGCGCCAGCAGTCCCCCAGGGGTGAACTATGGCTACACCTTC.

This clone was picked up a small number of times. The chain has TRBV2 and TRBJ1-1; D is unclear. The CDR3 runs 14 residues. V lost 2 bases to trimming and J lost 0 bases, with 7 bases between them. Per the germline V gene, CDR1 is SNHLY and CDR2 is FYNNEI. The CDR3 sequence is CASSERELNTEAFF. The CDR3 bases are TGTGCCAGCAGTGAAAGGGAGTTGAACACTGAAGCTTTCTTT.

This chain connects TRBV4-2 to TRBJ2-1, with D perhaps TRBD2 (6 bases). This CDR3 comprises 15 residues. Per the germline V gene, CDR1 is LGHNA and CDR2 is YNFKEQ. Trimming removed 4 bases from V and 6 bases from J, with 16 bases in between. The chain's CDR3 is CASSPLGGTSNEQFF. In DNA form, the CDR3 reads TGTGCCAGCAGCCCTTTGGGCGGGACTTCCAATGAGCAGTTCTTC.

The chain uses TRBV5-6 and TRBJ2-1, with TRBD2 as a possible D gene (5 bases). Trimming took off 4 bases at V and 13 bases at J, with 12 bases between the two ends. The CDR3 sequence is 11 residues long. CDR1 SGHDT and CDR2 YYEEEE come from the germline V gene. The CDR3 coding sequence is TGTGCCAGCAGCCACGCCGGGAATCAGTTCTTC. This encodes CASSHAGNQFF.

The CDR3 nucleotides are TGTGCCAGCAGCTTCCAGGGGGGCGGTGAAAAACTGTTTTTT. This codes for CASSFQGGGEKLFF. This chain joins TRBV11-3 and TRBJ1-4; 7 bases align to TRBD1. Losses at the gene ends were 3 bases for V and 7 bases for J; bases not matched to a gene: 5. Germline assignment: CDR1 SGHNT and CDR2 YENEEA. The CDR3 is made up of 14 amino acids.

The rearrangement links TRBV6-5 to TRBJ2-7; no clear D. Germline CDR1 and CDR2: MNHEY and SVGAGI. V was trimmed by 8 bases and J by 0 bases, leaving 14 bases between them. This CDR3 comprises 14 residues. CDR3 residues: CASSQWARSYEQYF. CDR3 bases: TGTGCCAGCTCTCAGTGGGCCCGCTCCTACGAGCAGTACTTC.

This clone showed up just once. V gene TRBV12-5 combines with J gene TRBJ2-3; D possibly uses TRBD1 or TRBD2 (5 bases each). There are 14 residues in the CDR3. V lost 6 bases and J lost 5, with 15 bases in between. Germline values: CDR1 LGHNT, CDR2 FRNRAP. CDR3 DNA sequence: TGTGCTAGTGGCCCTCGAGGGGAGCTAGATACGCAGTATTTT. It is translated as CASGPRGELDTQYF.

The chain recombines TRBV10-1 with TRBJ2-5; D call uncertain. Germline assignment: CDR1 WNHNN and CDR2 SYGVQD (reference sequence). This CDR3 region has 14 residues. The V gene lost 3 bases and the J gene lost 4 bases, with 12 bases spanning the gap. CDR3 in amino acids: CASSEQTAVETQYF. The DNA for the CDR3 is TGCGCCAGCAGTGAACAGACCGCCGTAGAGACCCAGTACTTC.

The chain carries TRBV11-2 and TRBJ2-7; D may be TRBD1 or TRBD2 (6 bases each). The V gene lost 1 base and the J gene lost 3 bases, with 13 bases spanning the gap. This CDR3 comprises 15 residues. CDR1 is SGHAT and CDR2 is FQNNGV in the germline V gene. CDR3 protein: CASSLVGGLGYEQYF. The CDR3 coding sequence is TGTGCCAGCAGCTTAGTGGGGGGCTTGGGCTACGAGCAGTACTTC.

This clone appeared once. The chain recombines TRBV13 with TRBJ2-5; 9 bases are shared with TRBD2. Germline V CDR1 and CDR2: PRHDT, FYEKMQ (reference sequence). The CDR3 extends over 15 amino acids. With V trimmed by 0 bases and J by 4 bases, 3 bases remained unmatched. As DNA, the CDR3 is TGTGCCAGCAGCTTAGGACTAGCGGGTACAGAGACCCAGTACTTC. Translated: CASSLGLAGTETQYF.

V and J are TRBV18 and TRBJ2-5; tentatively, D is TRBD1 (5 bases). Trimming shortened V by 1 base and J by 2 bases, and 14 bases separated the two germline ends. The CDR3 spans 16 residues. In germline, CDR1 is KGHSH, CDR2 LQKENI. CDR3 bases: TGTGCCAGCTCACCACTAGGTCCAGGGATGCAAGAGACCCAGTACTTC. Its protein product is CASSPLGPGMQETQYF.

This clone has just one count. The rearrangement uses TRBV5-1 and TRBJ2-1; tentative D call: TRBD2 (5 bases). V dropped 4 bases and J dropped 7 bases, with 15 bases sitting between them. The CDR3 sequence is 14 residues long. Germline values: CDR1 SGHRS, CDR2 YFSETQ. CDR3 DNA sequence: TGCGCCAGCAGCCTCGGGGTATCGACGAATGAGCAGTTCTTC. It yields the protein CASSLGVSTNEQFF.